The 23 T cell receptor beta chains below come from one sample, sequenced in a study of blood T cell repertoires in COVID-19. Assay used: immunoSEQ multiplex PCR; TCRdb lists only in-frame clones, some missing. This table holds roughly 350,000 clones, under 95% found once. The sequenced material came from PBMCs or T cells enriched from blood (not recorded which). All receptors come from a woman aged 25 to 45 who had recovered from COVID-19.

This sequence joins TRBV7-2 and TRBJ2-1, with a weak D call TRBD2 (6 bases). There are 14 residues in the CDR3. CDR1 and CDR2 from the germline V gene are SGHTA and FQGNSA. Trimming removed 3 bases at V and 3 bases at J, with 9 bases between. As DNA, the CDR3 is TGTGCCAGCAGCTTTAGCGGATACTACAATGAGCAGTTCTTC. Translation: CASSFSGYYNEQFF.

The count of this clone is one. CDR3 in amino acids: CATCPRPYNEQFF. The CDR3 DNA reads TGTGCCACCTGCCCGAGGCCCTACAATGAGCAGTTCTTC. V gene TRBV28 combines with J gene TRBJ2-1, with D unresolved. The germline V and J ends were trimmed by 10 bases and 2 bases, with 12 bases remaining between them. There are 13 residues in the CDR3. Germline CDR1 is MDHEN and CDR2 is SYDVKM.

This clone was seen just once. The V gene is TRBV24-1, the J gene TRBJ2-1; TRBD2 might be the D (6 bases). Trimming shortened V by 9 bases and J by 7 bases, and 27 bases separated the two germline ends. Germline values: CDR1 KGHDR, CDR2 SFDVKD. The CDR3 has 17 amino acids. In nucleotides, the CDR3 is TGTGCCACCGGCGGGGCCAGGGATACACCAAACCTGAATGAGCAGTTCTTC. Protein: CATGGARDTPNLNEQFF.

The chain links TRBV11-2 to TRBJ1-2; D might be TRBD1 (6 bases). Trimming stripped 6 bases from V and 0 bases from J, with 20 bases between. The CDR3 length is 17 residues. Per germline, CDR1 SGHAT and CDR2 FQNNGV. The CDR3 coding sequence is TGTGCCAGCAGTTCCCCATATGAGACAGGAGCTAACTATGGCTACACCTTC. Its translation: CASSSPYETGANYGYTF.

This chain joins TRBV7-3 and TRBJ2-1, with 10 bases fitting TRBD2. The V gene end was trimmed by 2 bases and the J gene end by 9 bases; junction bases not matched to a gene: 7. The CDR3 contains 15 residues. Germline CDR1 reads SGHTA; CDR2 reads FQGTGA. The CDR3 spells CASSLGLAGEGEQFF. The CDR3 nucleotides are TGTGCCAGCAGCTTAGGGCTAGCGGGAGAGGGTGAGCAGTTCTTC.

V and J are TRBV9 and TRBJ2-7; the match to TRBD2 covers 9 bases. The CDR3 spans 16 residues. Germline values: CDR1 SGDLS, CDR2 YYNGEE. After removal of 3 bases from V and 5 bases from J, the junction contained 12 bases not matched to a gene. The CDR3 spells CASSAPEAGGPHEQYF. CDR3 nucleotide sequence: TGTGCCAGCAGCGCCCCAGAGGCGGGAGGGCCCCACGAGCAGTACTTC.

V gene TRBV6-5 combines with J gene TRBJ1-3; no firm D call. The V end lost 8 bases, the J end lost 0 bases, and 11 bases lay between the germline ends. This CDR3 is built from 14 residues. Germline CDR1 and CDR2: MNHEY and SVGAGI. The CDR3 nucleotides read TGTGCCAGCGGGAGGGCTAGCTCTGGAAACACCATATATTTT. Encoded protein: CASGRASSGNTIYF.

This clone has only one observation. In DNA, the CDR3 is TGTGCCAGCACCCAGAAACAGTTCCGAGAGACCCAGTACTTC. Encoded protein: CASTQKQFRETQYF. V is TRBV7-2 and J is TRBJ2-5; D gene ambiguous. V dropped 7 bases and J dropped 4 bases, with 16 bases sitting between them. Germline V gene sequence: CDR1 SGHTA, CDR2 FQGNSA. The CDR3 has 14 amino acids. The full variable domain, in which reference TRBV7-2 and TRBJ2-5 provide the parts outside the CDR3, is GAGVSQSPSNKVTEKGKDVELRCDPISGHTALYWYRQSLGQGLEFLIYFQGNSAPDKSGLPSDRFSAERTGGSVSTLTIQRTQQEDSAVYLCASTQKQFRETQYFGPGTRLLVL.

The V and J genes are TRBV5-1 and TRBJ1-2, with 9 bases fitting TRBD1. Germline V gene data show CDR1 as SGHRS and CDR2 as YFSETQ. This CDR3 contains 13 residues. With V trimmed by 4 bases and J by 8 bases, 6 bases remained unmatched. CDR3 in DNA: TGCGCCAGCAGCGGAACAGGGGGCGACGGCTACACCTTC. The encoded protein is CASSGTGGDGYTF.

The rearrangement joins TRBV18 to TRBJ2-2; 10 nucleotides align to TRBD2. This CDR3 comprises 17 residues. The V gene end was trimmed by 3 bases and the J gene end by 1 base; junction bases not matched to a gene: 5. CDR1 KGHSH and CDR2 LQKENI come from the germline V gene. The CDR3, as DNA: TGTGCCAGCTCACCCTGGACTAGCGGAGAGAACACCGGGGAGCTGTTTTTT. Amino acid sequence: CASSPWTSGENTGELFF.

V gene TRBV7-8 combines with J gene TRBJ1-5, with D possibly TRBD1 on 5 matching bases. Trimming took 1 base from V and 7 from J, leaving 14 bases between them. CDR3 length: 15 residues. In germline, CDR1 is SGHVS, CDR2 FQNEAQ. In DNA form, the CDR3 reads TGTGCCAGCAGCTTAGGTCGGCAGGGATACCAGCCCCAGCATTTT. Protein: CASSLGRQGYQPQHF.

This rearrangement joins TRBV9 to TRBJ2-1; D is ambiguous. The CDR3 totals 15 residues. The germline CDR1 and CDR2 sequences are SGDLS and YYNGEE. V shed 2 bases and J shed 6 bases, with 15 bases lying between them. CDR3 in amino acids: CASSVNGQSTNEQFF. The CDR3, as DNA: TGTGCCAGCAGCGTTAACGGTCAAAGCACCAATGAGCAGTTCTTC.

Comment on this clone: A junction boundary mismatches the germline segment, possibly from a read error. The rearrangement joins TRBV30 to TRBJ1-1; D call uncertain. Germline-derived CDR1 and CDR2 are GTSNPN and SVGIG (reference sequence). This CDR3 region has 12 residues. The CDR3 DNA is TGTGCCTGGAGCGGGTTGAACCCTGCGAAATTTTTT. This gives the protein CAWSGLNPAKFF.

This sequence joins TRBV2 and TRBJ2-1, with 10 bases identical to TRBD2. CDR1 is SNHLY and CDR2 is FYNNEI in the germline V gene. The CDR3 is 14 amino acids. V shed 6 bases and J 4 bases; nucleotides not matched to a gene: 3. Here the CDR3 DNA reads TGTGCCAGCAGGGCTAGCGGGAGATACAATGAGCAGTTCTTC. Amino acids: CASRASGRYNEQFF.

The chain joins TRBV25-1 to TRBJ2-1; D might be TRBD2 (6 bases). The CDR3 is 14 amino acids. Germline V gene lookup returns CDR1 MGHDK and CDR2 SYGVNS. V shed 10 bases and J shed 5 bases, with 18 bases lying between them. The CDR3 coding sequence is TGTGCCACGGGGGATTGGGTCAACGACAATGAGCAGTTCTTC. Protein: CATGDWVNDNEQFF.

V usage is TRBV5-4 and J usage is TRBJ1-1; a possible D gene is TRBD1 (5 bases). Trimming took off 3 bases at V and 4 bases at J, with 16 bases between the two ends. Germline-derived CDR1 and CDR2 are SGHNT and YYREEE (reference sequence). CDR3 length: 15 amino acids. CDR3 in DNA: TGTGCCAGCAGCTGGACCGGTGGGGGGAGCACTGAAGCTTTCTTT. This sequence encodes CASSWTGGGSTEAFF.

This clone came up a few times. The chain joins TRBV6-2 or TRBV6-3 to TRBJ2-7; D is uncertain. The length of the CDR3 is 12 residues. V lost 2 bases and J lost 3, with 5 bases in between. CDR1 and CDR2 from the germline V gene are MNHEY and SVGEGT. The CDR3 bases are TGTGCCAGCAGTTACCCAGGCTACGAGCAGTACTTC. Residues: CASSYPGYEQYF.

There are a few counts of this clone. The V and J genes are TRBV5-5 and TRBJ2-1; TRBD2 matches 12 bases. The germline V gene has CDR1 SGHKS and CDR2 YYEKEE (reference sequence). V lost 0 bases and J lost 5; bases outside the gene matches: 9. The CDR3 extends over 18 amino acids. The CDR3 here is CASSLVPWTSGMNNEQFF. The DNA for the CDR3 is TGTGCCAGCAGCTTGGTACCCTGGACTAGCGGGATGAACAATGAGCAGTTCTTC.

V is TRBV28 and J is TRBJ2-7; 8 bases fit TRBD1. Germline CDR1 MDHEN, CDR2 SYDVKM. Losses at the gene ends were 6 bases for V and 2 bases for J; bases not matched to a gene: 0. The CDR3 contains 12 residues. As DNA, the CDR3 is TGTGCCAGCAGACAGGGGGCCTACGAGCAGTACTTC. Amino acids: CASRQGAYEQYF. The full variable domain, in which reference TRBV28 and TRBJ2-7 provide the parts outside the CDR3, is DVKVTQSSRYLVKRTGEKVFLECVQDMDHENMFWYRQDPGLGLRLIYFSYDVKMKEKGDIPEGYSVSREKKERFSLILESASTNQTSMYLCASRQGAYEQYFGPGTRLTVT.

V and J are TRBV7-6 and TRBJ2-7, with D perhaps matching TRBD1 (5 bases). Germline CDR1 and CDR2: SGHVS and FNYEAQ. Trimming cost V 2 bases and J 4 bases, with 15 bases left between them. The CDR3 extends over 15 amino acids. The CDR3 DNA is TGTGCCAGCAGCTTATCTGACAGCGACCCTTACGAGCAGTACTTC. Amino acids: CASSLSDSDPYEQYF.

This chain connects TRBV7-2 to TRBJ2-1; 11 positions match TRBD2. CDR3 size: 14 residues. The V and J ends lost 1 base and 9 bases, in that order; junction bases with no gene match: 2. The germline gives CDR1 SGHTA, CDR2 FQGNSA. The CDR3 loop reads CASSLVAGGLEQFF. The CDR3 DNA reads TGTGCCAGCAGCTTAGTAGCGGGAGGGCTTGAGCAGTTCTTC.

A single count supports this clone. This chain's CDR3 is CASSLGGVTGELFF. The CDR3 DNA reads as TGTGCCAGCTCACTAGGGGGGGTCACCGGGGAGCTGTTTTTT. V gene TRBV28 combines with J gene TRBJ2-2; possibly TRBD2 for D (7 bases). The CDR3 has 14 amino acids. Germline assignment: CDR1 MDHEN and CDR2 SYDVKM. Trimming shortened V by 8 bases and J by 4 bases, and 14 bases separated the two germline ends. Filled out from reference TRBV28 and TRBJ2-2, the complete variable domain reads DVKVTQSSRYLVKRTGEKVFLECVQDMDHENMFWYRQDPGLGLRLIYFSYDVKMKEKGDIPEGYSVSREKKERFSLILESASTNQTSMYLCASSLGGVTGELFFGEGSRLTVL.

V gene TRBV10-3 combines with J gene TRBJ1-1, with TRBD1 as a possible D gene (6 bases). V was cut by 1 base and J by 0 bases, with 6 bases left in between. Germline CDR1 ENHRY, CDR2 SYGVKD. This CDR3 contains 14 residues. The CDR3 here is CAISEYRVNTEAFF. The CDR3 DNA follows: TGTGCCATCAGTGAGTACAGGGTGAACACTGAAGCTTTCTTT.